This T cell receptor beta chain was obtained from a study of T-cell memory formation after mild COVID-19. CDR3 size: 15 residues. V was cut by 6 bases and J by 6 bases, with 19 bases left in between. TCRdb analysed the 5' RACE reads with MiXCR anew, one entry per CDR3 protein. The data show over 350,000 distinct CDR3 sequences, roughly 15% seen once. The specimen sequenced was PBMCs or a T cell subset sorted from them (not recorded which). The sequence was obtained from a man aged 18 to 30 who had mild COVID-19 (a few samples of this study predate the infection). Cell type and time point are not known. This chain joins TRBV12-3 or TRBV12-4 and TRBJ2-3, with D maybe TRBD2 (6 bases). The CDR3 DNA sequence: TGTGCCAGCAGACCCGCGGGACTTACGCCGGATACGCAGTATTTT. Translating gives CASRPAGLTPDTQYF.